This is a list of T cell receptor beta chains from one sample in a study of neoadjuvant anti-PD-1 for oral cavity cancer. Some clones are missing from TCRdb's copy, which holds only in-frame ones; the method was immunoSEQ multiplex PCR. The sample lists over 10,000 clones; 50% to 75% were seen once. The sequencing here drew on PBMCs, taken before nivolumab (anti-PD-1) treatment. These receptors were obtained from a person between 35 and 79 years old with oral cavity squamous cell carcinoma. CDR3s include the opening cysteine and the closing phenylalanine or tryptophan. Each record gives: clone size, V gene, CDR3 length, J gene, D gene, CDR3 protein, CDR3 DNA. D genes are given only for firm matches. Size is omitted from some rows. Given values are once, few, many or a class for expanded clones.

clone size: few
V gene: TRBV27
CDR3 length: 15
J gene: TRBJ2-1
D gene: .
CDR3 protein: CASSFGRGVGNEQFF
CDR3 DNA: TGTGCCAGCAGTTTTGGAAGGGGAGTGGGCAATGAGCAGTTCTTC

clone size: .
V gene: TRBV2
CDR3 length: 15
J gene: TRBJ2-3
D gene: .
CDR3 protein: CASRGLMSSTDTQYF
CDR3 DNA: TGTGCCAGCAGGGGTCTCATGTCTAGCACAGATACGCAGTATTTT

clone size: once
V gene: TRBV7-2
CDR3 length: 14
J gene: TRBJ2-1
D gene: TRBD2
CDR3 protein: CATASGVSYNEQFF
CDR3 DNA: TGTGCCACCGCTAGCGGGGTCTCCTACAATGAGCAGTTCTTC

clone size: .
V gene: TRBV14
CDR3 length: 15
J gene: TRBJ2-2
D gene: .
CDR3 protein: CASSRNTLNTGELFF
CDR3 DNA: TGTGCCAGCAGCCGTAATACTTTAAACACCGGGGAGCTGTTTTTT

clone size: .
V gene: TRBV19
CDR3 length: 16
J gene: TRBJ2-1
D gene: .
CDR3 protein: CASTPLAPSSYNEQFF
CDR3 DNA: TGTGCCAGTACCCCACTAGCCCCGAGCTCCTACAATGAGCAGTTCTTC

clone size: .
V gene: TRBV6-4
CDR3 length: 15
J gene: TRBJ1-5
D gene: .
CDR3 protein: CASSEGGYSNQPQHF
CDR3 DNA: TGTGCCAGCAGTGAAGGGGGGTATAGCAATCAGCCCCAGCATTTT

clone size: once
V gene: TRBV4-1
CDR3 length: 17
J gene: TRBJ1-2
D gene: TRBD1
CDR3 protein: CASSQDRQGAQDYGYTF
CDR3 DNA: TGCGCCAGCAGCCAAGACCGACAGGGGGCGCAGGACTATGGCTACACCTTC

clone size: .
V gene: TRBV14
CDR3 length: 12
J gene: TRBJ2-1
D gene: .
CDR3 protein: CASSQARDVKFF
CDR3 DNA: TGTGCCAGCAGCCAAGCAAGGGACGTCAAGTTCTTC

clone size: .
V gene: TRBV18
CDR3 length: 15
J gene: TRBJ2-3
D gene: TRBD2
CDR3 protein: CASSPSTSPTDTQYF
CDR3 DNA: TGTGCCAGCTCACCCTCGACTAGCCCCACAGATACGCAGTATTTT

clone size: .
V gene: TRBV4-2
CDR3 length: 12
J gene: TRBJ2-3
D gene: .
CDR3 protein: CASSSPKDTQYF
CDR3 DNA: TGTGCCAGCAGCTCCCCCAAAGATACGCAGTATTTT

clone size: .
V gene: TRBV7-9
CDR3 length: 13
J gene: TRBJ1-2
D gene: .
CDR3 protein: CASSSGKGYGYTF
CDR3 DNA: TGTGCCAGCAGTAGCGGCAAGGGCTACGGCTACACCTTC

clone size: .
V gene: TRBV9
CDR3 length: 17
J gene: TRBJ2-5
D gene: TRBD2
CDR3 protein: CASSVGTSGVTSETQYF
CDR3 DNA: TGTGCCAGCAGCGTGGGGACTAGCGGGGTAACATCGGAGACCCAGTACTTC

clone size: .
V gene: TRBV21-1
CDR3 length: 18
J gene: TRBJ2-7
D gene: .
CDR3 protein: CASSSLPQRRWNSYEQYF
CDR3 DNA: TGTGCCAGCAGCTCGTTACCGCAAAGACGGTGGAACTCCTACGAGCAGTACTTC

clone size: .
V gene: TRBV30
CDR3 length: 14
J gene: TRBJ1-2
D gene: .
CDR3 protein: CAWITGGGDYGYTF
CDR3 DNA: TGTGCCTGGATCACAGGAGGGGGAGACTATGGCTACACCTTC

clone size: .
V gene: TRBV10-1
CDR3 length: 16
J gene: TRBJ2-3
D gene: .
CDR3 protein: CASSESEGLGTDTQYF
CDR3 DNA: TGCGCCAGCAGTGAGTCCGAAGGGCTTGGAACAGATACGCAGTATTTT

clone size: few
V gene: TRBV12-5
CDR3 length: 11
J gene: TRBJ1-1
D gene: .
CDR3 protein: CASAVNTEAFF
CDR3 DNA: TGTGCTAGTGCAGTGAACACTGAAGCTTTCTTT

clone size: few
V gene: TRBV28
CDR3 length: 12
J gene: TRBJ2-7
D gene: TRBD1
CDR3 protein: CATGTGPYEQYF
CDR3 DNA: TGTGCCACGGGGACAGGGCCCTACGAGCAGTACTTC

clone size: few
V gene: TRBV29-1
CDR3 length: 12
J gene: TRBJ1-4
D gene: .
CDR3 protein: CSVGRYNEKLFF
CDR3 DNA: TGCAGCGTTGGCCGATACAATGAAAAACTGTTTTTT

clone size: .
V gene: TRBV27
CDR3 length: 13
J gene: TRBJ1-3
D gene: .
CDR3 protein: CASSFRSGNTIYF
CDR3 DNA: TGTGCCAGCAGTTTCCGCTCTGGAAACACCATATATTTT

clone size: .
V gene: TRBV19
CDR3 length: 14
J gene: TRBJ1-5
D gene: .
CDR3 protein: CASWTRNSNQPQHF
CDR3 DNA: TGTGCCAGTTGGACAAGGAATAGCAATCAGCCCCAGCATTTT

clone size: .
V gene: TRBV27
CDR3 length: 17
J gene: TRBJ2-6
D gene: .
CDR3 protein: CASSISGLPSGANVLTF
CDR3 DNA: TGTGCCAGCAGTATATCGGGACTTCCCTCTGGGGCCAACGTCCTGACTTTC

clone size: .
V gene: TRBV15
CDR3 length: 13
J gene: TRBJ2-7
D gene: .
CDR3 protein: CATSRQGAYEQYF
CDR3 DNA: TGTGCCACCAGCAGACAGGGAGCCTACGAGCAGTACTTC

clone size: .
V gene: TRBV7-3
CDR3 length: 14
J gene: TRBJ2-1
D gene: TRBD2
CDR3 protein: CASSLAGGPNEQFF
CDR3 DNA: TGTGCCAGCAGCTTAGCGGGAGGGCCGAATGAGCAGTTCTTC

clone size: .
V gene: TRBV6-4
CDR3 length: 11
J gene: TRBJ2-7
D gene: .
CDR3 protein: CAIDVSYEQYF
CDR3 DNA: TGTGCCATTGACGTCTCCTACGAGCAGTACTTC

clone size: few
V gene: TRBV6-1
CDR3 length: 16
J gene: TRBJ2-7
D gene: .
CDR3 protein: CASRGVMGGLSYEQYF
CDR3 DNA: TGTGCCAGCCGTGGAGTGATGGGGGGCCTCTCCTACGAGCAGTACTTC

clone size: few
V gene: TRBV7-2
CDR3 length: 13
J gene: TRBJ2-1
D gene: .
CDR3 protein: CASSLAQGNEQFF
CDR3 DNA: TGTGCCAGCAGCTTAGCGCAGGGGAATGAGCAGTTCTTC

clone size: .
V gene: TRBV14
CDR3 length: 15
J gene: TRBJ2-1
D gene: .
CDR3 protein: CASSQAGAANNEQFF
CDR3 DNA: TGTGCCAGCAGCCAAGCGGGGGCGGCTAACAATGAGCAGTTCTTC

clone size: .
V gene: TRBV2
CDR3 length: 14
J gene: TRBJ2-7
D gene: .
CDR3 protein: CASSYDSSSYEQYF
CDR3 DNA: TGTGCCAGCAGTTACGACTCAAGCTCCTACGAGCAGTACTTC

clone size: few
V gene: TRBV11-2
CDR3 length: 15
J gene: TRBJ2-2
D gene: TRBD2
CDR3 protein: CASSHSGGAPGELFF
CDR3 DNA: TGTGCCAGCAGCCATAGCGGGGGGGCCCCCGGGGAGCTGTTTTTT

clone size: .
V gene: TRBV5-4
CDR3 length: 14
J gene: TRBJ2-5
D gene: TRBD1
CDR3 protein: CASSLEGAHETQYF
CDR3 DNA: TGTGCCAGCAGCTTGGAGGGGGCGCATGAGACCCAGTACTTC

clone size: .
V gene: TRBV5-6
CDR3 length: 16
J gene: TRBJ1-5
D gene: .
CDR3 protein: CASSLGGGFSNQPQHF
CDR3 DNA: TGTGCCAGCAGCTTAGGTGGAGGGTTTAGCAATCAGCCCCAGCATTTT

clone size: few
V gene: TRBV7-9
CDR3 length: 13
J gene: TRBJ1-3
D gene: .
CDR3 protein: CASSADSGNTIYF
CDR3 DNA: TGTGCCAGCTCTGCGGACTCTGGAAACACCATATATTTT

clone size: few
V gene: TRBV19
CDR3 length: 13
J gene: TRBJ1-1
D gene: .
CDR3 protein: CASSIEAVTEAFF
CDR3 DNA: TGTGCCAGTAGTATAGAGGCAGTCACTGAAGCTTTCTTT

clone size: .
V gene: TRBV7-2
CDR3 length: 17
J gene: TRBJ1-1
D gene: TRBD1
CDR3 protein: CASSSTPGQGFGTEAFF
CDR3 DNA: TGTGCCAGCAGCTCGACTCCGGGACAGGGATTTGGCACTGAAGCTTTCTTT

clone size: .
V gene: TRBV5-1
CDR3 length: 13
J gene: TRBJ2-3
D gene: .
CDR3 protein: CASSWLGADTQYF
CDR3 DNA: TGCGCCAGCAGCTGGCTTGGGGCAGATACGCAGTATTTT

clone size: .
V gene: TRBV10-2
CDR3 length: 17
J gene: TRBJ2-5
D gene: TRBD2
CDR3 protein: CASSPSSGSLVGETQYF
CDR3 DNA: TGCGCCAGCAGTCCAAGCAGCGGGAGCCTGGTTGGGGAGACCCAGTACTTC

clone size: .
V gene: TRBV27
CDR3 length: 12
J gene: TRBJ2-1
D gene: .
CDR3 protein: CASSLGEGEQFF
CDR3 DNA: TGTGCCAGCAGTTTAGGAGAGGGTGAGCAGTTCTTC

clone size: .
V gene: TRBV7-9
CDR3 length: 16
J gene: TRBJ2-5
D gene: TRBD1
CDR3 protein: CASSFLLTGTGETQYF
CDR3 DNA: TGTGCCAGCAGCTTCCTTTTGACAGGGACGGGAGAGACCCAGTACTTC

clone size: .
V gene: TRBV7-7
CDR3 length: 13
J gene: TRBJ1-1
D gene: .
CDR3 protein: CASSLADGLEAFF
CDR3 DNA: TGTGCCAGCAGCTTAGCGGACGGACTTGAAGCTTTCTTT

clone size: .
V gene: TRBV6-5
CDR3 length: 15
J gene: TRBJ2-1
D gene: .
CDR3 protein: CASSQTPVSYNEQFF
CDR3 DNA: TGTGCCAGCAGCCAAACACCCGTCTCCTACAATGAGCAGTTCTTC

clone size: .
V gene: TRBV28
CDR3 length: 16
J gene: TRBJ1-4
D gene: TRBD1
CDR3 protein: CASRDRGDRTNEKLFF
CDR3 DNA: TGTGCCAGCAGGGACAGGGGTGATAGGACTAATGAAAAACTGTTTTTT

clone size: .
V gene: TRBV5-1
CDR3 length: 15
J gene: TRBJ2-7
D gene: .
CDR3 protein: CASSSLRQGSYEQYF
CDR3 DNA: TGCGCCAGCAGCTCCCTCCGGCAGGGTTCCTACGAGCAGTACTTC

clone size: .
V gene: TRBV4-2
CDR3 length: 15
J gene: TRBJ1-2
D gene: .
CDR3 protein: CASSSTGGGRYGYTF
CDR3 DNA: TGTGCCAGCAGCTCGACTGGGGGGGGGCGCTATGGCTACACCTTC

clone size: few
V gene: TRBV7-9
CDR3 length: 13
J gene: TRBJ1-5
D gene: .
CDR3 protein: CASSILKDQPQHF
CDR3 DNA: TGTGCCAGCAGCATTCTCAAGGATCAGCCCCAGCATTTT

clone size: few
V gene: TRBV7-3
CDR3 length: 15
J gene: TRBJ2-1
D gene: TRBD2
CDR3 protein: CASSYSTSGYNEQFF
CDR3 DNA: TGTGCCAGCAGCTACTCGACTAGCGGGTACAATGAGCAGTTCTTC

clone size: .
V gene: TRBV6-6
CDR3 length: 14
J gene: TRBJ2-4
D gene: .
CDR3 protein: CASSYWGAKNIQYF
CDR3 DNA: TGTGCCAGCAGCTACTGGGGGGCCAAAAACATTCAGTACTTC

clone size: .
V gene: TRBV29-1
CDR3 length: 13
J gene: TRBJ2-1
D gene: .
CDR3 protein: CSVVVGVGNEQFF
CDR3 DNA: TGCAGCGTTGTTGTGGGAGTCGGAAATGAGCAGTTCTTC

clone size: few
V gene: TRBV10-3
CDR3 length: 15
J gene: TRBJ1-5
D gene: .
CDR3 protein: CAISESQRKAQPQHF
CDR3 DNA: TGTGCCATCAGTGAGTCCCAGCGTAAGGCTCAGCCCCAGCATTTT

clone size: .
V gene: TRBV2
CDR3 length: 14
J gene: TRBJ2-3
D gene: .
CDR3 protein: CASRALGSTDTQYF
CDR3 DNA: TGTGCCAGCAGGGCTCTGGGAAGCACAGATACGCAGTATTTT